Sequencing of this TCR beta chain was carried out in a study of blood T cell repertoires in COVID-19. Only in-frame clones appear in the TCRdb table, and some are missing; sequencing was by immunoSEQ multiplex PCR. Of fewer than 450,000 clones in the sample, 75% to 90% were seen once. Sequenced sample: peripheral blood. This TCR came from a woman aged 50 to 65 with COVID-19, enrolled during active disease.

The CDR3 loop reads CASSFYRDRSPLGELFF. Here the CDR3 DNA reads TGTGCCAGCAGTTTTTACCGGGACAGGAGTCCCCTCGGGGAGCTGTTTTTT. The gene calls are TRBV27 and TRBJ2-2, with 8 bases aligning to TRBD1. V shed 3 bases, J shed 7 bases, and the junction held 13 bases outside the gene matches. The germline CDR1 and CDR2 sequences are MNHEY and SMNVEV (reference sequence). The CDR3 extends over 17 amino acids.